This TCR beta chain derives from a study of response to subunit inactivated influenza vaccine. TCRdb itself ran the RT-PCR reads through MiXCR, one entry per CDR3 protein. Seen here are 800,000 to 1,000,000 distinct CDR3 sequences, around 20% observed once, and the top ten hold 9.5% to 13%. Study observations and caveats: The authors suggested that few new T cells are recruited per seasonal influenza vaccination.

This clonotype was picked up one time. Its antigen is not identified. There are 14 residues in the CDR3. Germline CDR1 is MNHNS and CDR2 is SASEGT. The V segment lost 7 bases and the J segment 0 bases; nucleotides outside the gene matches: 5. The sample consisted of PBMCs from blood, taken 5 days after vaccination. The clonotype comes from a man aged 50-59 years who received an inactivated influenza vaccine. V and J are TRBV6-1 and TRBJ2-7, with 8 bases aligning to TRBD2. DNA for the CDR3: TGTGCCAGCACCTACGGGGGGGACTCCTACGAGCAGTACTTC. It encodes CASTYGGDSYEQYF.